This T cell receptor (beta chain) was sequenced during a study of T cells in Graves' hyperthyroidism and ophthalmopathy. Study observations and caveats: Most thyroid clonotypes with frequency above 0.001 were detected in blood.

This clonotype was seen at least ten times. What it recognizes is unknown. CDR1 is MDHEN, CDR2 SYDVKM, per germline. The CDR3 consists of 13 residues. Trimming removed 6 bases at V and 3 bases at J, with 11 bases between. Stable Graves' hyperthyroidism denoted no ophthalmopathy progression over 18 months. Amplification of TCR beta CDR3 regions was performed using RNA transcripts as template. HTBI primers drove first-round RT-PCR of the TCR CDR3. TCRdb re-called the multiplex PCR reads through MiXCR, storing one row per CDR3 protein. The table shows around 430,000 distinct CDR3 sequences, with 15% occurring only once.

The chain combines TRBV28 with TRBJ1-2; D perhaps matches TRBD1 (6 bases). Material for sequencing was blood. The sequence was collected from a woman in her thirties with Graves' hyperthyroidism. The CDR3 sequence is CASRSTGHYGYTF. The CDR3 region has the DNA TGTGCCAGCAGGTCAACAGGGCACTATGGCTACACCTTC.